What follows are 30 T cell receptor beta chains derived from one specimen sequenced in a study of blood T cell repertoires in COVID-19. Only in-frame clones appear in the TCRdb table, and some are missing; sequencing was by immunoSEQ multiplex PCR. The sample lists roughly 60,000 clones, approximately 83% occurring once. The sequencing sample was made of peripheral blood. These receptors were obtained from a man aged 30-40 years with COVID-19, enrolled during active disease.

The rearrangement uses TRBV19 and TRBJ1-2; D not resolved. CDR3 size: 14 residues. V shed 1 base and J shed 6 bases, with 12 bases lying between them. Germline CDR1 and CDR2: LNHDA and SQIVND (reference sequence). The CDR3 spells CASSIAGTSNGYTF. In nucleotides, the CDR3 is TGTGCCAGTAGTATAGCAGGAACCAGTAATGGCTACACCTTC.

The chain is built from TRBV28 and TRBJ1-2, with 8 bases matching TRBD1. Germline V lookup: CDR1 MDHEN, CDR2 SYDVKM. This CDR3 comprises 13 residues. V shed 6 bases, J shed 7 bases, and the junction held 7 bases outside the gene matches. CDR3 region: CASRIAGGSGYTF. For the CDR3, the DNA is TGTGCCAGCAGGATAGCAGGGGGCTCTGGCTACACCTTC.

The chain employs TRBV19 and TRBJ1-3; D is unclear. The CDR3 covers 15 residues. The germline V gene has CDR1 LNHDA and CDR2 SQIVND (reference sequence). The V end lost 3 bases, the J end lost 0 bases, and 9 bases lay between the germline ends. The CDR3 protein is CASSMAGSSGNTIYF. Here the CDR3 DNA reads TGTGCCAGTAGTATGGCCGGGAGCTCTGGAAACACCATATATTTT.

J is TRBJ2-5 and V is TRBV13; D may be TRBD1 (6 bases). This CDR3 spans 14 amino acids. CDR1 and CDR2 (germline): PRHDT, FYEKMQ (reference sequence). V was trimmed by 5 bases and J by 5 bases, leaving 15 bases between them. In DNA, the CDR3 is TGTGCCAGCAGCCCCCCAGGGGTCAGGGAGACCCAGTACTTC. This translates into CASSPPGVRETQYF.

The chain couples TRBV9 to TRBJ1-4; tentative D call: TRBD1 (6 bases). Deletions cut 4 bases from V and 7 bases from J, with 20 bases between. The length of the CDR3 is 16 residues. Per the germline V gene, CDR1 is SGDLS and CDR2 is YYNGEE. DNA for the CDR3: TGTGCCAGCAGCTACATGGCGGGGGGGCCCGGTGAAAAACTGTTTTTT. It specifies CASSYMAGGPGEKLFF.

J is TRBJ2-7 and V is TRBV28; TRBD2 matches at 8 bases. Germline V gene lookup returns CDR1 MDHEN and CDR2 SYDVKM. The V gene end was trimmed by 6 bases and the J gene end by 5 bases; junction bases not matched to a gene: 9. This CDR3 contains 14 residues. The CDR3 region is CASSAPSGFDEQYF. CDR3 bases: TGTGCCAGCAGCGCTCCTAGCGGGTTCGACGAGCAGTACTTC.

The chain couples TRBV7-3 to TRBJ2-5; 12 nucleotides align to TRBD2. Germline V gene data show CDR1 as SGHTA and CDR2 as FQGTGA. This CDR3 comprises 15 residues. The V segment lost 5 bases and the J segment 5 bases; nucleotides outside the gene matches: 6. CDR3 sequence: CASSLAGGDRETQYF. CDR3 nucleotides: TGTGCCAGCAGCCTAGCGGGAGGGGATAGGGAGACCCAGTACTTC.

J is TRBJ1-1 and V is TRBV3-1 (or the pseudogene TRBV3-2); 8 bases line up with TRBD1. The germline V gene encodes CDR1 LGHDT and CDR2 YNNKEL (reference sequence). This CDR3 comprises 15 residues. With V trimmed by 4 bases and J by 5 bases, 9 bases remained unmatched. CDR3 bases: TGTGCCAGCAGCCCCCTTGGACAGGGTGATACTGAAGCTTTCTTT. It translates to CASSPLGQGDTEAFF.

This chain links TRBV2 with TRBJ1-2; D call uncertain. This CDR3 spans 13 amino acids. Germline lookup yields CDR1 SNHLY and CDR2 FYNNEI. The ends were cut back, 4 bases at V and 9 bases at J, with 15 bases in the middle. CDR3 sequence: CASSGAGPQRYTF. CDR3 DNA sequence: TGTGCCAGCAGTGGGGCCGGCCCTCAACGCTACACCTTC.

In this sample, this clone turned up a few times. CDR3 DNA: TGTGCCAGCAGATCCTCGGCCTCGGGTGGCTACGAGCAGTACTTC. Translation: CASRSSASGGYEQYF. This sequence joins TRBV6-5 and TRBJ2-7; no clear D. Germline lookup yields CDR1 MNHEY and CDR2 SVGAGI. Between the trimmed V and J ends, which lost 6 bases and 3 bases, there was a span of 18 bases. The CDR3 covers 15 residues.

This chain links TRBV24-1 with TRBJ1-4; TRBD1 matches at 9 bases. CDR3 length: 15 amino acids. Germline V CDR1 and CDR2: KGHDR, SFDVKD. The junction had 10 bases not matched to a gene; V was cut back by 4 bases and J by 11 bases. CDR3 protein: CATSETGQGPGKLFF. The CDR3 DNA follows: TGTGCCACCAGTGAGACCGGACAGGGGCCCGGCAAACTGTTTTTT.

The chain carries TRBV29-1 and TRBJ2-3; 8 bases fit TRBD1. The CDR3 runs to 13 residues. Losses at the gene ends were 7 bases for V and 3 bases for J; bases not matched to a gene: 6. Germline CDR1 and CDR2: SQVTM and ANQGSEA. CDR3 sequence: CSGAGQGTDTQYF. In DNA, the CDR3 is TGCAGCGGCGCAGGACAGGGAACAGATACGCAGTATTTT.

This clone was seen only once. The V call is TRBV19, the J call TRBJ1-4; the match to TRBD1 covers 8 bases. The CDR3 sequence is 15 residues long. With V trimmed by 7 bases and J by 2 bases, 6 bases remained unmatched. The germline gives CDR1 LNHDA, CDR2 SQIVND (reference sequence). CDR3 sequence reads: CASTPRTGTNEKLFF. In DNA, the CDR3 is TGTGCCAGTACCCCAAGGACAGGGACTAATGAAAAACTGTTTTTT. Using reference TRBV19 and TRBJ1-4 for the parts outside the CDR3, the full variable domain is DGGITQSPKYLFRKEGQNVTLSCEQNLNHDAMYWYRQDPGQGLRLIYYSQIVNDFQKGDIAEGYSVSREKKESFPLTVTSAQKNPTAFYLCASTPRTGTNEKLFFGSGTQLSVL.

CDR3 protein: CASSLLSGGTGELFF. CDR3 DNA: TGTGCCAGCAGCCTACTATCCGGGGGCACCGGGGAGCTGTTTTTT. The chain carries TRBV3-1 (or the pseudogene TRBV3-2) and TRBJ2-2; D is perhaps TRBD2 (6 bases). The CDR3 spans 15 residues. Per germline, CDR1 LGHDT and CDR2 YNNKEL (reference sequence). The V end was cut by 4 bases, the J end by 4 bases, with 13 bases between.

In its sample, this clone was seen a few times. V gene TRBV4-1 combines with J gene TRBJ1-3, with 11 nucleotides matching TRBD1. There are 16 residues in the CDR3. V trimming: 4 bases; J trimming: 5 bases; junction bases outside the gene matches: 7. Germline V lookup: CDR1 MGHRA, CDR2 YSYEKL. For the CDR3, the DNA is TGCGCCAGCAGCCTAGGACAGGGGGCCGGTCGAAACACCATATATTTT. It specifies CASSLGQGAGRNTIYF.

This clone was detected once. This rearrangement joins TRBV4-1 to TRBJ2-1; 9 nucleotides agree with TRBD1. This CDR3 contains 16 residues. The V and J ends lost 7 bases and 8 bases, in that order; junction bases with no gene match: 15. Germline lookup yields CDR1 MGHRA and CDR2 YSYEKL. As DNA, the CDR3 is TGCGCCAGCACCTTCACGGGCACAGGGGGCTGGGATGAGCAGTTCTTC. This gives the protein CASTFTGTGGWDEQFF.

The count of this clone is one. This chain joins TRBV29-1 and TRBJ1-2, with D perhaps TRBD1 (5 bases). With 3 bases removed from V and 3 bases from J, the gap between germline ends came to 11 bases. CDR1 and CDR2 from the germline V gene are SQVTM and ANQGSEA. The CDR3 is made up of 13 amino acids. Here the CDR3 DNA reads TGCAGCGTTGATGGCAGGGAGGACTATGGCTACACCTTC. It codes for CSVDGREDYGYTF. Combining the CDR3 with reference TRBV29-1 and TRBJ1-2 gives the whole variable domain SAVISQKPSRDICQRGTSLTIQCQVDSQVTMMFWYRQQPGQSLTLIATANQGSEATYESGFVIDKFPISRPNLTFSTLTVSNMSPEDSSIYLCSVDGREDYGYTFGSGTRLTVV.

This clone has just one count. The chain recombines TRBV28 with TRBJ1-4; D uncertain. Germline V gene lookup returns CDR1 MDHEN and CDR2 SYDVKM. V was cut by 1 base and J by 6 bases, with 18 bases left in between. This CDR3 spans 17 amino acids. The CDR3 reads CASSLFAGRRAYEKLFF. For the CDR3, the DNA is TGTGCCAGCAGTTTATTCGCGGGTCGTAGGGCATATGAAAAACTGTTTTTT.

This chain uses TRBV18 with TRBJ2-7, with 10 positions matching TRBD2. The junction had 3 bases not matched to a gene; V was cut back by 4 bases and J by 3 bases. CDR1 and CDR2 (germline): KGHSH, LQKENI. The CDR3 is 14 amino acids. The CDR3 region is CASSQGLADYEQYF. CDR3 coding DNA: TGTGCCAGCTCACAAGGACTAGCGGACTACGAGCAGTACTTC.

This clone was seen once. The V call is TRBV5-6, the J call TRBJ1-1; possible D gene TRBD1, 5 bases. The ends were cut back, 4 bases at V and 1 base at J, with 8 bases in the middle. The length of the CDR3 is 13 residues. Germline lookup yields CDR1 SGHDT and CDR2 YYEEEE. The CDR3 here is CASSDRGNTEAFF. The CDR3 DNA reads TGTGCCAGCAGCGACAGAGGGAACACTGAAGCTTTCTTT.

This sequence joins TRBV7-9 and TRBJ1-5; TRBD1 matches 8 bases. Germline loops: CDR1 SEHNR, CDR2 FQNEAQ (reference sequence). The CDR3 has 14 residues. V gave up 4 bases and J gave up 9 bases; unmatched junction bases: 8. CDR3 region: CASSSGQAPRPQHF. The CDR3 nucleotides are TGTGCCAGCAGCTCGGGACAGGCACCCCGGCCCCAGCATTTT.

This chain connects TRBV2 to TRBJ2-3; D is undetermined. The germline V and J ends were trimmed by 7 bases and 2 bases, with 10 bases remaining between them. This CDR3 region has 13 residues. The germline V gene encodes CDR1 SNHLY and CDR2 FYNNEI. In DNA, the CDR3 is TGTGCCAGCAATCGCGGTTACACAGATACGCAGTATTTT. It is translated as CASNRGYTDTQYF.

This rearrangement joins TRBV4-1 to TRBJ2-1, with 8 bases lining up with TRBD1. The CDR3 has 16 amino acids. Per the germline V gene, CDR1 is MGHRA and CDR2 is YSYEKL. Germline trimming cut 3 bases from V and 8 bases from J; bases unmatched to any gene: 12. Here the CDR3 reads CASSQGSQGAKDEQFF. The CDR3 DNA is TGCGCCAGCAGCCAGGGATCTCAGGGGGCAAAGGATGAGCAGTTCTTC.

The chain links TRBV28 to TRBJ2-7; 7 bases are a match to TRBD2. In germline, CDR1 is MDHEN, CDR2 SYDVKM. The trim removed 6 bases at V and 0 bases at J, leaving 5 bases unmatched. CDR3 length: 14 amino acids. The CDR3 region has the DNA TGTGCCAGCAGACAAGCGGGGCTCTCCTACGAGCAGTACTTC. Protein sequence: CASRQAGLSYEQYF.

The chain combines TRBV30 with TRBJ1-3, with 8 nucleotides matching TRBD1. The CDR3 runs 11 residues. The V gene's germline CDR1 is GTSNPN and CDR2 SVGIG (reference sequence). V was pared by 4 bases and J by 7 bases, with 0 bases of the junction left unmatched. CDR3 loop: CAWTGGNTIYF. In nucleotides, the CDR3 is TGTGCCTGGACAGGGGGCAACACCATATATTTT. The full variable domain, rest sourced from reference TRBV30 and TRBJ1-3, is SQTIHQWPATLVQPVGSPLSLECTVEGTSNPNLYWYRQAAGRGLQLLFYSVGIGQISSEVPQNLSASRPQDRQFILSSKKLLLSDSGFYLCAWTGGNTIYFGEGSWLTVV.

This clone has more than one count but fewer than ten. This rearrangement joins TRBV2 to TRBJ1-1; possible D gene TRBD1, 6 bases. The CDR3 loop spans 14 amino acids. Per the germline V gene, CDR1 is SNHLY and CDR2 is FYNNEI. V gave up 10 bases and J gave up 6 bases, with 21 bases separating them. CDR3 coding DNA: TGTGCCATTCCCAAGGTCACACAGGGCGCTGAAGCTTTCTTT. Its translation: CAIPKVTQGAEAFF. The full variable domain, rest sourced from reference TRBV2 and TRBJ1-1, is EPEVTQTPSHQVTQMGQEVILRCVPISNHLYFYWYRQILGQKVEFLVSFYNNEISEKSEIFDDQFSVERPDGSNFTLKIRSTKLEDSAMYFCAIPKVTQGAEAFFGQGTRLTVV.

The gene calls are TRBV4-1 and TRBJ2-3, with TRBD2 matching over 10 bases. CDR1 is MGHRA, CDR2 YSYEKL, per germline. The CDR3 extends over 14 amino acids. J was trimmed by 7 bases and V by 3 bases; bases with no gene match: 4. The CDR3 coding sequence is TGCGCCAGCAGCCAGTTAGCGGGAGGAAATACGCAGTATTTT. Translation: CASSQLAGGNTQYF.

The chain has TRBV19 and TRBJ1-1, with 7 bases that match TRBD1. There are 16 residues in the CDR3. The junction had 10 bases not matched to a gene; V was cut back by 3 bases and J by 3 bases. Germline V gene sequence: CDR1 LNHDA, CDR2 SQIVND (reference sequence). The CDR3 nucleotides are TGTGCCAGTAGTATTTGGACAGGCCTTGGGGACACTGAAGCTTTCTTT. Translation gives CASSIWTGLGDTEAFF.

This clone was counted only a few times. The CDR3 spells CAWTSGTGNEKLFF. The CDR3 DNA reads as TGTGCCTGGACCTCGGGGACAGGAAATGAAAAACTGTTTTTT. This chain joins TRBV30 and TRBJ1-4; 8 nucleotides line up with TRBD1. CDR1 and CDR2 from the germline V gene are GTSNPN and SVGIG (reference sequence). This CDR3 spans 14 amino acids. Trimming cost V 4 bases and J 5 bases; bases outside gene matches: 6.

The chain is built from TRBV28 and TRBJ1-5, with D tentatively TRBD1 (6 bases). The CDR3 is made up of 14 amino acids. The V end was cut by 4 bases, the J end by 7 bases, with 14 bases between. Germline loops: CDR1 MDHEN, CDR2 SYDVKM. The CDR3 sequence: CASSSYRVGQPQHF. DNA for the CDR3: TGTGCCAGCAGTTCTTACAGGGTTGGACAGCCCCAGCATTTT. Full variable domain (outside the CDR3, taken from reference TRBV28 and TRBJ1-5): DVKVTQSSRYLVKRTGEKVFLECVQDMDHENMFWYRQDPGLGLRLIYFSYDVKMKEKGDIPEGYSVSREKKERFSLILESASTNQTSMYLCASSSYRVGQPQHFGDGTRLSIL.